This TCR beta chain was sequenced during a study of CD8 T cells in Susac syndrome. With random hexamers, reverse transcription was performed on about 0.45 to 1 ug of RNA. The immunoSEQ assay covered 54 Vbeta and 13 Jbeta segments for CDR3. TCRdb reprocessed the immunoSEQ multiplex PCR reads via MiXCR and lists one record per CDR3 protein. The sample consists of nearly 200,000 distinct CDR3 sequences, roughly 95% of them appearing once. The sequence derives from a human donor with multiple sclerosis. The sample comprised CD4+ T cells from PBMCs.

CDR3 sequence (DNA): TGTGCCAGCAGTGGTCCAGACACAGATACGCAGTATTTT. The encoded protein is CASSGPDTDTQYF. The V gene is TRBV6-4, the J gene TRBJ2-3; D remains unclear. The CDR3 is 13 residues long. Between the trimmed V and J ends, which lost 4 bases and 2 bases, there was a span of 7 bases. The germline V gene has CDR1 MRHNA and CDR2 SNTAGT.